This is a list of T cell receptor beta chains from one sample in a study of blood T cell repertoires in COVID-19. TCRdb's copy holds only in-frame clones and misses some; the assay was immunoSEQ multiplex PCR. The sample consists of roughly 500,000 clones, 75% to 90% of them appearing once. Source material: peripheral blood. These receptors came from a man aged 18 to 30 with COVID-19, enrolled during active disease. Each CDR3 is given with its conserved first and last residue. D genes are given only for firm matches. Part of the rows lack a size; the others show once, few, many or a class for expanded clones.

>15|NA|TRBJ2-3|once|TRBV9
CASSVVAASTDTQYF
TGTGCCAGCAGCGTAGTAGCAGCTAGCACAGATACGCAGTATTTT
>20|NA|TRBJ2-2|NA|TRBV27
CASSFRTGTIEHSGTGELFF
TGTGCCAGCAGCTTCCGGACCGGGACAATCGAACATTCGGGCACCGGGGAGCTGTTTTTT
>14|NA|TRBJ2-7|NA|TRBV27
CASSSTGLIYEQYF
TGTGCCAGCAGTTCAACGGGACTGATCTACGAGCAGTACTTC
>14|NA|TRBJ1-3|NA|TRBV13
CASSWRVAGNTIYF
TGTGCCAGCAGCTGGAGGGTAGCTGGAAACACCATATATTTT
>14|TRBD1|TRBJ1-4|NA|TRBV2
CASMAGTGNEKLFF
TGTGCCAGCATGGCCGGGACAGGGAATGAAAAACTGTTTTTT
>14|TRBD1|TRBJ2-1|NA|TRBV7-9
CASSHPGQGGEQFF
TGTGCCAGCAGCCACCCGGGACAGGGGGGCGAGCAGTTCTTC
>14|NA|TRBJ1-1|NA|TRBV9
CASSVDEMATEAFF
TGTGCCAGCAGCGTAGACGAAATGGCCACTGAAGCTTTCTTT
>14|NA|TRBJ2-7|NA|TRBV7-8
CASSSGRGAYEQYF
TGTGCCAGCAGCTCTGGCCGCGGGGCCTACGAGCAGTACTTC
>13|NA|TRBJ2-3|once|TRBV24-1
CATSDSRWDTQYF
TGTGCCACCAGTGATTCGAGGTGGGATACGCAGTATTTT
>15|NA|TRBJ2-7|NA|TRBV6-5
CASSYSRGSTYEQYF
TGTGCCAGCAGTTACTCTCGGGGGTCGACCTACGAGCAGTACTTC
>16|NA|TRBJ2-6|NA|TRBV6-1
CASSEWGVTGANVLTF
TGTGCCAGCAGTGAATGGGGAGTTACTGGGGCCAACGTCCTGACTTTC
>14|TRBD1|TRBJ1-1|once|TRBV15
CATRIDRGNTEAFF
TGTGCCACCAGGATTGACAGGGGGAACACTGAAGCTTTCTTT
>14|NA|TRBJ2-5|NA|TRBV7-2
CASSLAGAQETQYF
TGTGCCAGCAGCTTAGCGGGAGCACAAGAGACCCAGTACTTC
>15|TRBD2|TRBJ2-1|NA|TRBV5-1
CASSVGLAGPREQFF
TGCGCCAGCAGCGTCGGACTAGCGGGTCCCAGGGAGCAGTTCTTC
>15|TRBD2|TRBJ2-3|many|TRBV6-4
CASSDSSGGADTQYF
TGTGCCAGCAGTGACTCTAGCGGGGGGGCCGATACGCAGTATTTT
>14|TRBD1|TRBJ2-1|NA|TRBV6-5
CASTRDRGYNEQFF
TGTGCCAGCACGAGGGACAGGGGATACAATGAGCAGTTCTTC
>16|TRBD1|TRBJ1-3|NA|TRBV7-9
CASSPRDRLSGNTIYF
TGTGCCAGCAGCCCTCGGGACAGGCTATCGGGAAACACCATATATTTT
>15|TRBD2|TRBJ2-2|few|TRBV2
CASSPLAGNTGELFF
TGTGCCAGCAGCCCACTAGCGGGAAACACCGGGGAGCTGTTTTTT